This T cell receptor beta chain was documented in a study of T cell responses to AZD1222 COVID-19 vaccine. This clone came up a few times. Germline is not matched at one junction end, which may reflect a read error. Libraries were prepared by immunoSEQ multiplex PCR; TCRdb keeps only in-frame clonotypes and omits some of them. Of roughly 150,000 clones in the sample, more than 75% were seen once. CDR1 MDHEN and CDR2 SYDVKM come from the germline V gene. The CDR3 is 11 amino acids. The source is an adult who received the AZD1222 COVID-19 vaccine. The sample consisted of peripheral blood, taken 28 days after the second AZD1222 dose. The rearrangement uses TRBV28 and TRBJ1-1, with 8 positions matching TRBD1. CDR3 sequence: CASSGQGVRVF. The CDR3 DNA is TGTGCCAGCAGTGGACAGGGAGTGCGGGTGTTT.